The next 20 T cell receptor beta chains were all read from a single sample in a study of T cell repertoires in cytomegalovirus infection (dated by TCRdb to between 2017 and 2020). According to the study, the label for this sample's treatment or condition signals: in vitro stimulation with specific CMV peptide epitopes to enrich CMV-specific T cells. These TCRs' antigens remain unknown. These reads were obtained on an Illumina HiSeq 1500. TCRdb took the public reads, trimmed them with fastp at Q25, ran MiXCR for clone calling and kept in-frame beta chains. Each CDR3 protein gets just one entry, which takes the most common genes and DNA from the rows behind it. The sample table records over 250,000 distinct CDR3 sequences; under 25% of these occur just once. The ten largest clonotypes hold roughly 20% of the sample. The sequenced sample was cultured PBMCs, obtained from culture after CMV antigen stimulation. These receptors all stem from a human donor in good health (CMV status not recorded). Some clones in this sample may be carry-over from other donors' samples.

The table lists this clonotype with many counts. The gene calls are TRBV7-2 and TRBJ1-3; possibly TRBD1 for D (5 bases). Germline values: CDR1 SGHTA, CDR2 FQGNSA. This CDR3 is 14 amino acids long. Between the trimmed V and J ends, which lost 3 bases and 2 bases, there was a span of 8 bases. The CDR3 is CASSFGAAGNTIYF. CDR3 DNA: TGTGCCAGCAGCTTTGGGGCGGCTGGAAACACCATATATTTT.

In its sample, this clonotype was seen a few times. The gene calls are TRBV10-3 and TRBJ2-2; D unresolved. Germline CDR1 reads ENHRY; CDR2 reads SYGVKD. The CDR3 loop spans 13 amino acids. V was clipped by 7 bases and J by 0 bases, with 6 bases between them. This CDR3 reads CAITMTNTGELFF. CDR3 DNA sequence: TGTGCCATCACCATGACGAACACCGGGGAGCTGTTTTTT.

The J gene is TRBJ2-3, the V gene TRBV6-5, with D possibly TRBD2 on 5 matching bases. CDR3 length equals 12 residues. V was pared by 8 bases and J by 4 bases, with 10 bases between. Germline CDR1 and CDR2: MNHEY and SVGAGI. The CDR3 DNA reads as TGTGCCAGCCGAGACGGGGCAGATACGCAGTATTTT. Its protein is CASRDGADTQYF.

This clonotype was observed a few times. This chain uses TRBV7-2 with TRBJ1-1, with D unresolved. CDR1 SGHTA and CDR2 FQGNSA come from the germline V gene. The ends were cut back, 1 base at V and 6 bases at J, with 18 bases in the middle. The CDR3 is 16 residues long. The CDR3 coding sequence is TGTGCCAGCAGCTTAGGGCTTGGCAGGTTAAGATCTGAAGCTTTCTTT. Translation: CASSLGLGRLRSEAFF.

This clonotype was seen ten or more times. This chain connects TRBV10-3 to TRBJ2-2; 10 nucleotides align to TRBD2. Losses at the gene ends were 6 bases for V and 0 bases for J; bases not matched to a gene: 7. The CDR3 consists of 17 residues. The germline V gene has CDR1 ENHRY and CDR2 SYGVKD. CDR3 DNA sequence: TGTGCCATCAGGAAACCGGGACTAGCGACGAACACCGGGGAGCTGTTTTTT. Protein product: CAIRKPGLATNTGELFF.

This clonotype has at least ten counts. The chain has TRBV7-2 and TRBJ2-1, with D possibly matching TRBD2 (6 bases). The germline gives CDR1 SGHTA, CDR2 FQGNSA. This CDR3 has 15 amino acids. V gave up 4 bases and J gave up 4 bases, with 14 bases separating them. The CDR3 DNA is TGTGCCAGCAGCTCTGACCCGGGACTTTACAATGAGCAGTTCTTC. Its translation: CASSSDPGLYNEQFF.

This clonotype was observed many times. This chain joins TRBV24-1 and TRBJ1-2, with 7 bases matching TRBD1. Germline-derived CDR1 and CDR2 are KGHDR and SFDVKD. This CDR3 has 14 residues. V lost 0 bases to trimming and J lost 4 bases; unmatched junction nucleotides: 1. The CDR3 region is CATSDLGQAYGYTF. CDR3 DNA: TGTGCCACCAGTGATTTGGGACAGGCCTATGGCTACACCTTC.

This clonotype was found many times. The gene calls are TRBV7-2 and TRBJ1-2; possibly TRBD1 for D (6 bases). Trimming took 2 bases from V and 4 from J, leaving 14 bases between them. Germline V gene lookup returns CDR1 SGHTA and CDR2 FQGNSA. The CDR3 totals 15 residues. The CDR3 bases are TGTGCCAGCAGCTTAATAGGGGGGCATAGCTATGGCTACACCTTC. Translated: CASSLIGGHSYGYTF.

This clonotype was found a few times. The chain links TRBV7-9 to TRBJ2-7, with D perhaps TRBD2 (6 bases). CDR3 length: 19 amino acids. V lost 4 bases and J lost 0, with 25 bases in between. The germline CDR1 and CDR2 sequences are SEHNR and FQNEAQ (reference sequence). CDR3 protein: CASSSQISSGTRSSYEQYV. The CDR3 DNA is TGTGCCAGCAGCTCGCAGATAAGTTCCGGGACTCGATCCTCCTACGAGCAGTACGTC.

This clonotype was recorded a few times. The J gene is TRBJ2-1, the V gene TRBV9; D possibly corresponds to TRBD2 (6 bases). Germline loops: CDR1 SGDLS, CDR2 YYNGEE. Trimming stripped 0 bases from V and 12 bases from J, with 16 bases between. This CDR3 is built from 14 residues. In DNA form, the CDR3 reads TGTGCCAGCAGCGTAGCTATGACTAGTAATCGGCAGTTCTTC. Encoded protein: CASSVAMTSNRQFF.

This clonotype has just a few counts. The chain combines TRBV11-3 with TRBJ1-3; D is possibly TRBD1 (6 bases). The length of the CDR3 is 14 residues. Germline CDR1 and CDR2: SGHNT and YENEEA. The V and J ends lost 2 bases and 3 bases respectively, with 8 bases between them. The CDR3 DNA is TGTGCCAGCAGCTTAACAGGGATTGGAAACACCATATATTTT. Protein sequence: CASSLTGIGNTIYF.

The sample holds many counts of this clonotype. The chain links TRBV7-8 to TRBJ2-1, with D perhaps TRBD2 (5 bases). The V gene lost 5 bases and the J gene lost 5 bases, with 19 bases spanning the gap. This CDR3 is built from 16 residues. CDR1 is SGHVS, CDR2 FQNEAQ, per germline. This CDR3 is CASSPPASGLNNEQFF. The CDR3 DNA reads TGTGCCAGCAGCCCCCCTGCAAGCGGTCTTAACAATGAGCAGTTCTTC.

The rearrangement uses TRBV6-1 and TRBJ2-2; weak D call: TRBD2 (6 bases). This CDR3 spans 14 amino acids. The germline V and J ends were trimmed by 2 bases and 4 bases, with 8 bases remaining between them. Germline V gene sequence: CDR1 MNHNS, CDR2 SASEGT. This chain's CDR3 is CASSEWRVTGELFF. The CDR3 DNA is TGTGCCAGCAGTGAATGGAGGGTCACCGGGGAGCTGTTTTTT.

CDR3 DNA sequence: TGTGCCACCAGCTCCGGAATCGCTGAGCAGTTCTTC. Protein product: CATSSGIAEQFF. This chain joins TRBV15 and TRBJ2-1; D remains ambiguous. CDR3 size: 12 residues. Germline V gene lookup returns CDR1 LNHNV and CDR2 YYDKDF (reference sequence). Trimming stripped 5 bases from V and 9 bases from J, with 11 bases between.

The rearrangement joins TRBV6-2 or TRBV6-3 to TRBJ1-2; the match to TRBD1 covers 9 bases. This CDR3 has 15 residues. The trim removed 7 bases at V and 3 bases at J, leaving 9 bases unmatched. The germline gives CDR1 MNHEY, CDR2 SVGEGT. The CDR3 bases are TGTGCCAGCACCACTTCTGGGGACAGGGACTATGGCTACACCTTC. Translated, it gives CASTTSGDRDYGYTF.

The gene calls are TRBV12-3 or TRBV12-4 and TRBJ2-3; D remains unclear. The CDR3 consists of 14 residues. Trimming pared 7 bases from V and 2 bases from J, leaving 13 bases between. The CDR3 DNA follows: TGTGCCAGCACCTTTAGGGCGGACACAGATACGCAGTATTTT. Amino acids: CASTFRADTDTQYF.

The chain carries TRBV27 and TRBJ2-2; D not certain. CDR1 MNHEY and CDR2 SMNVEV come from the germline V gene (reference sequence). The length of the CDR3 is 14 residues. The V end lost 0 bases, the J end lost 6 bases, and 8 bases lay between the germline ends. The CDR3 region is CASSLSQVSGELFF. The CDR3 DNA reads TGTGCCAGCAGTTTATCTCAGGTGTCCGGGGAGCTGTTTTTT.

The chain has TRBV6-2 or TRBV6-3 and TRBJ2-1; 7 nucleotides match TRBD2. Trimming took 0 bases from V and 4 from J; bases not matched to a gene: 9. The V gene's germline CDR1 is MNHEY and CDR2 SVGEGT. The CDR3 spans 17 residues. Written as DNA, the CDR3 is TGTGCCAGCAGTTACTCGCGGCCCAGCGGGGCTTACAATGAGCAGTTCTTC. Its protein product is CASSYSRPSGAYNEQFF.

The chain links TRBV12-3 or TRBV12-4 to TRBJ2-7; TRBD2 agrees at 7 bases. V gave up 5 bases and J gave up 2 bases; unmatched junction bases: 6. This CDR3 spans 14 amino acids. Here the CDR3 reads CASSLTGTTYEQYV. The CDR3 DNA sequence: TGTGCCAGCAGTCTGACCGGGACTACCTACGAGCAGTACGTC.

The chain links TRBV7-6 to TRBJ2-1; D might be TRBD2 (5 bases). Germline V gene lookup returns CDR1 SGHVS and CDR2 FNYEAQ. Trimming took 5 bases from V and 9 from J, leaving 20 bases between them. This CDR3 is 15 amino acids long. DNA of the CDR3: TGTGCCAGCAGCCTTTGGACCTTTCGGGGTGGTGAGCAGTTCTTC. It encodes CASSLWTFRGGEQFF.